These 17 T cell receptor beta chains originate from one sample sequenced in a study of cytomegalovirus exposure and HLA in healthy donors. Amplification used 60 Vbeta primers and 13 Jbeta primers. Repertoires were generated with immunoSEQ multiplex PCR, while TCRdb's copy carries only in-frame clones and drops some. The sample has 46,000 or so clones; about two thirds are singletons. The sequenced sample was PBMCs. These receptors were obtained from a man aged 55-75 years in good health and CMV-seropositive.

The chain couples TRBV10-3 to TRBJ2-7; tentative D call: TRBD1 (5 bases). This CDR3 has 12 amino acids. Looked up from germline, CDR1 is ENHRY and CDR2 is SYGVKD. Trimming pared 3 bases from V and 9 bases from J, leaving 12 bases between. Here the CDR3 DNA reads TGTGCCATCAGTGAAAGCAGGGCGCGGCAGTACTTC. Its translation: CAISESRARQYF.

The chain recombines TRBV2 with TRBJ2-5, with D unclear. V lost 9 bases to trimming and J lost 4 bases, with 6 bases between them. The CDR3 spans 10 residues. Germline loops: CDR1 SNHLY, CDR2 FYNNEI. The CDR3 sequence is CASTRETQYF. In nucleotides, the CDR3 is TGTGCCAGTACTCGAGAGACCCAGTACTTC.

The chain is built from TRBV4-2 and TRBJ1-2; TRBD1 matches at 10 bases. Germline loops: CDR1 LGHNA, CDR2 YNFKEQ. V was pared by 3 bases and J by 7 bases, with 17 bases of the junction left unmatched. CDR3 length equals 18 residues. The CDR3 sequence: CASSHNRDRGSGYGGYTF. In nucleotides, the CDR3 is TGTGCCAGCAGCCACAACCGGGACAGGGGATCGGGGTATGGTGGCTACACCTTC.

This clone showed up just a few times. V and J are TRBV7-2 and TRBJ2-5, with TRBD2 as a possible D gene (5 bases). The ends were cut back, 1 base at V and 0 bases at J, with 12 bases in the middle. From germline, CDR1 is SGHTA and CDR2 FQGNSA. CDR3 size: 16 residues. CDR3 sequence (DNA): TGTGCCAGCAGCTTAGTAGAGGGCCCCAACCAAGAGACCCAGTACTTC. Protein sequence: CASSLVEGPNQETQYF.

V gene TRBV2 combines with J gene TRBJ1-5, with D perhaps TRBD1 (5 bases). CDR3 length: 16 residues. Germline values: CDR1 SNHLY, CDR2 FYNNEI. V was pared by 1 base and J by 1 base, with 11 bases between. The CDR3: CASSEVGRASNQPQHF. The CDR3, as DNA: TGTGCCAGCAGTGAAGTGGGCAGGGCGAGCAATCAGCCCCAGCATTTT.

This clone was seen more than once but under ten times. J is TRBJ2-7 and V is TRBV5-4; TRBD1 matches at 10 bases. J was trimmed by 0 bases and V by 2 bases; bases with no gene match: 17. The CDR3 contains 20 residues. Germline CDR1 is SGHNT and CDR2 is YYREEE (reference sequence). The CDR3 spells CASSLSTHQPRDRGSYEQYF. The CDR3 coding sequence is TGTGCCAGCAGCTTATCAACCCACCAGCCCCGGGACAGGGGCTCCTACGAGCAGTACTTC.

The gene calls are TRBV2 and TRBJ2-1, with D tentatively TRBD1 (5 bases). The V gene's germline CDR1 is SNHLY and CDR2 FYNNEI. This CDR3 has 12 residues. V gave up 4 bases and J gave up 7 bases, with 8 bases separating them. In DNA, the CDR3 is TGTGCCAGCAGTGGACAGACTAATGAGCAGTTCTTC. Residues: CASSGQTNEQFF. Drawing the rest from reference TRBV2 and TRBJ2-1, the complete variable domain is EPEVTQTPSHQVTQMGQEVILRCVPISNHLYFYWYRQILGQKVEFLVSFYNNEISEKSEIFDDQFSVERPDGSNFTLKIRSTKLEDSAMYFCASSGQTNEQFFGPGTRLTVL.

This chain uses TRBV7-2 with TRBJ2-2; D possibly corresponds to TRBD1 (6 bases). Per germline, CDR1 SGHTA and CDR2 FQGNSA. Trimming took off 5 bases at V and 5 bases at J, with 18 bases between the two ends. CDR3 size: 16 residues. The CDR3 loop is CASSPLGQGRTGELFF. In DNA, the CDR3 is TGTGCCAGCAGCCCTCTTGGGCAGGGGAGAACCGGGGAGCTGTTTTTT.

This clone was seen only a few times. V and J are TRBV4-1 and TRBJ2-5; D is ambiguous. Germline V gives CDR1 MGHRA, CDR2 YSYEKL. The CDR3 length is 15 residues. V was pared by 4 bases and J by 0 bases, with 12 bases between. In DNA, the CDR3 is TGCGCCAGCAGCCCTTCATCAGAATACCAAGAGACCCAGTACTTC. Protein product: CASSPSSEYQETQYF.

In regard to this clone: One junction end disagrees with the germline gene, perhaps due to a read error. Other DNA sequences within the sample encode an identical CDR3. The chain carries TRBV2 and TRBJ2-5, with TRBD1 matching over 9 bases. The germline gives CDR1 SNHLY, CDR2 FYNNEI. The CDR3 totals 19 residues. CDR3 loop: CASRKGQGHTSGFEETQYF. In nucleotides, the CDR3 is TGTGCCAGCAGGAAGGGACAGGGTCATACAAGTGGTTTCGAAGAGACCCAATACTTC. Variable domain in full (rest from reference TRBV2 and TRBJ2-5): EPEVTQTPSHQVTQMGQEVILRCVPISNHLYFYWYRQILGQKVEFLVSFYNNEISEKSEIFDDQFSVERPDGSNFTLKIRSTKLEDSAMYFCASRKGQGHTSGFEETQYFGPGTRLLVL.

The table lists this clone with a few counts. This sequence joins TRBV4-2 and TRBJ1-2, with 8 bases that match TRBD1. After removal of 4 bases from V and 7 bases from J, the junction contained 5 bases not matched to a gene. Germline V gene sequence: CDR1 LGHNA, CDR2 YNFKEQ. There are 13 residues in the CDR3. The CDR3 nucleotides are TGTGCCAGCAGCCGGGACAGGCAGTTTGGCTACACCTTC. Amino acids: CASSRDRQFGYTF.

This clone was seen just once. The rearrangement links TRBV5-4 to TRBJ1-1; 7 nucleotides agree with TRBD1. From germline, CDR1 is SGHNT and CDR2 YYREEE (reference sequence). V shed 0 bases and J 0 bases; nucleotides not matched to a gene: 5. This CDR3 has 16 residues. CDR3 in DNA: TGTGCCAGCAGCTTGGCCGAGACAGGGCTGAACACTGAAGCTTTCTTT. Translating gives CASSLAETGLNTEAFF. Together with reference TRBV5-4 and TRBJ1-1, the CDR3 gives the full variable domain: ETGVTQSPTHLIKTRGQQVTLRCSSQSGHNTVSWYQQALGQGPQFIFQYYREEENGRGNFPPRFSGLQFPNYSSELNVNALELDDSALYLCASSLAETGLNTEAFFGQGTRLTVV.

The V and J genes are TRBV4-3 and TRBJ2-5; 11 bases are shared with TRBD2. V dropped 4 bases and J dropped 9; count of bases not matched to a gene: 19. CDR3 size: 18 residues. Germline V CDR1 and CDR2: LGHNA, YSLEER. The CDR3 DNA follows: TGCGCCAGCAGCCCCACTTTCTTAGCGGGAGGGAACCAATGGGCCCAGTACTTC. This sequence encodes CASSPTFLAGGNQWAQYF.

CDR3 in DNA: TGTGCCTGGAGTGCGGCAGGGAATGAGATCAAAAACATTCAGTACTTC. As protein: CAWSAAGNEIKNIQYF. This chain connects TRBV30 to TRBJ2-4; D possibly corresponds to TRBD1 (5 bases). Trimming left V 1 base short and J 3 bases short, with 16 bases between. This CDR3 spans 16 amino acids. The germline V gene encodes CDR1 GTSNPN and CDR2 SVGIG (reference sequence).

The CDR3 here is CASSPPGGISYEQYF. As DNA, the CDR3 is TGTGCCAGCAGCCCCCCAGGAGGGATCTCCTACGAGCAGTACTTC. This chain links TRBV5-6 with TRBJ2-7, with D maybe TRBD2 (6 bases). Trimming cost V 4 bases and J 0 bases, with 14 bases left between them. Germline CDR1 is SGHDT and CDR2 is YYEEEE. The CDR3 is made up of 15 amino acids.

The V gene is TRBV5-1, the J gene TRBJ1-1, with TRBD1 identical over 11 bases. Germline CDR1 SGHRS, CDR2 YFSETQ. V lost 7 bases and J lost 5; bases outside the gene matches: 13. The CDR3 runs to 16 residues. CDR3 sequence reads: CASGLPGQGVETEAFF. The DNA of the CDR3 is TGCGCCAGCGGTCTACCGGGACAGGGGGTAGAGACTGAAGCTTTCTTT.

This clone was detected only a few times. The V call is TRBV30, the J call TRBJ2-5, with D perhaps TRBD1 (6 bases). Per germline, CDR1 GTSNPN and CDR2 SVGIG (reference sequence). The CDR3 has 14 residues. V was shortened by 5 bases and J by 5 bases, with 18 bases between the two germline ends. The CDR3 is CAWARTGSGETQYF. CDR3 DNA: TGTGCCTGGGCACGTACAGGGTCGGGGGAGACCCAGTACTTC.